A selection of T cell receptor beta chains follows, all from one sample in a study of T cell responses to AZD1222 COVID-19 vaccine. This table comes from immunoSEQ multiplex PCR, and its TCRdb copy is limited to in-frame clones, with some not included. The sample yields around 99,000 clones, approximately 92% seen once. The input for sequencing was peripheral blood, taken 28 days after the second AZD1222 dose. These receptors were obtained from an adult who received the AZD1222 COVID-19 vaccine. CDR3s include the opening cysteine and the closing phenylalanine or tryptophan. D genes are given only for firm matches. Clone size, where shown, is once, few, many, or a class for clones that have expanded.

d_gene: NA
abundance: once
v_gene: TRBV19
j_gene: TRBJ1-2
CDR3aa: CASTPRGGDYYGYTF
CDR3nt: TGTGCCAGTACCCCACGGGGCGGCGACTACTATGGCTACACCTTC

d_gene: TRBD2
abundance: once
v_gene: TRBV11-3
j_gene: TRBJ2-3
CDR3aa: CASSLVLSSGGAGDTQYF
CDR3nt: TGTGCCAGCAGCTTAGTGCTTTCTAGCGGGGGGGCTGGAGATACGCAGTATTTT

d_gene: NA
abundance: NA
v_gene: TRBV7-8
j_gene: TRBJ2-5
CDR3aa: CASSRRRATQETQYF
CDR3nt: TGTGCCAGCAGCCGACGGCGGGCCACCCAAGAGACCCAGTACTTC

d_gene: TRBD1
abundance: NA
v_gene: TRBV4-1
j_gene: TRBJ1-1
CDR3aa: CASSLGQVGVTEAFF
CDR3nt: TGCGCCAGCAGCCTAGGACAGGTCGGGGTCACTGAAGCTTTCTTT

d_gene: NA
abundance: NA
v_gene: TRBV19
j_gene: TRBJ1-3
CDR3aa: CASSISGGNTIYF
CDR3nt: TGTGCCAGTAGTATATCGGGAGGAAACACCATATATTTT

d_gene: TRBD2
abundance: NA
v_gene: TRBV6-5
j_gene: TRBJ2-5
CDR3aa: CASSRTRAQETQYF
CDR3nt: TGTGCCAGCAGCCGGACTAGGGCCCAAGAGACCCAGTACTTC

d_gene: NA
abundance: few
v_gene: TRBV5-6
j_gene: TRBJ2-7
CDR3aa: CASSLTTVYEQYF
CDR3nt: TGTGCCAGCAGCTTAACGACGGTATACGAGCAGTACTTC

d_gene: NA
abundance: NA
v_gene: TRBV29-1
j_gene: TRBJ1-2
CDR3aa: CSVEEPGYGYTF
CDR3nt: TGCAGCGTTGAAGAGCCAGGCTATGGCTACACCTTC

d_gene: TRBD1
abundance: NA
v_gene: TRBV30
j_gene: TRBJ1-2
CDR3aa: CAWSSGQGEPNYGYTF
CDR3nt: TGTGCCTGGAGTTCGGGACAGGGCGAACCTAACTATGGCTACACCTTC

d_gene: NA
abundance: NA
v_gene: TRBV6-5
j_gene: TRBJ2-3
CDR3aa: CASSYSNRLADTQYF
CDR3nt: TGTGCCAGCAGTTACTCGAATCGGTTGGCAGATACGCAGTATTTT

d_gene: NA
abundance: NA
v_gene: TRBV7-9
j_gene: TRBJ2-7
CDR3aa: CASSPGTVYYEQYF
CDR3nt: TGTGCCAGCAGCCCCGGGACTGTTTACTACGAGCAGTACTTC

d_gene: NA
abundance: NA
v_gene: TRBV5-1
j_gene: TRBJ1-2
CDR3aa: CASSPVPGEGYTF
CDR3nt: TGCGCCAGCAGCCCGGTCCCGGGGGAGGGCTACACCTTC

d_gene: TRBD1
abundance: NA
v_gene: TRBV9
j_gene: TRBJ1-5
CDR3aa: CASSPPGTGNQPQHF
CDR3nt: TGTGCCAGCAGCCCCCCCGGGACAGGGAATCAGCCCCAGCATTTT

d_gene: TRBD1
abundance: NA
v_gene: TRBV11-2
j_gene: TRBJ1-3
CDR3aa: CASSPRLGQYSGNTIYF
CDR3nt: TGTGCCAGCAGCCCCCGGTTGGGACAGTACTCTGGAAACACCATATATTTT

d_gene: NA
abundance: NA
v_gene: TRBV6-5
j_gene: TRBJ2-7
CDR3aa: CASSYSGQATSEQYF
CDR3nt: TGTGCCAGCAGTTACTCTGGGCAGGCAACCTCCGAGCAGTACTTC

d_gene: TRBD1
abundance: NA
v_gene: TRBV7-8
j_gene: TRBJ1-4
CDR3aa: CASSLEGTGANEKLFF
CDR3nt: TGTGCCAGCAGCTTAGAAGGGACAGGAGCTAATGAAAAACTGTTTTTT

d_gene: NA
abundance: once
v_gene: TRBV27
j_gene: TRBJ2-2
CDR3aa: CASSSGRTGELFF
CDR3nt: TGTGCCAGCAGTTCCGGGAGAACCGGGGAGCTGTTTTTT

d_gene: NA
abundance: NA
v_gene: TRBV19
j_gene: TRBJ2-7
CDR3aa: CASSNQGLYEQYF
CDR3nt: TGTGCCAGTAGTAACCAGGGATTGTACGAGCAGTACTTC

d_gene: TRBD1
abundance: NA
v_gene: TRBV7-9
j_gene: TRBJ2-7
CDR3aa: CASSSRIGQGKNEQYF
CDR3nt: TGTGCCAGCAGCTCCAGGATCGGACAGGGAAAAAACGAGCAGTACTTC

d_gene: NA
abundance: NA
v_gene: TRBV5-1
j_gene: TRBJ2-4
CDR3aa: CASSLGRGLEGARENIQYF
CDR3nt: TGCGCCAGCAGTTTGGGCCGGGGGTTGGAGGGGGCTCGAGAAAACATTCAGTACTTC

d_gene: NA
abundance: NA
v_gene: TRBV27
j_gene: TRBJ2-7
CDR3aa: CASSPVTGGYEQYF
CDR3nt: TGTGCCAGCAGTCCAGTGACAGGTGGCTACGAGCAGTACTTC

d_gene: NA
abundance: NA
v_gene: TRBV5-8
j_gene: TRBJ1-1
CDR3aa: CASSSRPGGYMNTEAFF
CDR3nt: TGTGCCAGCAGTTCTAGGCCCGGGGGTTACATGAACACTGAAGCTTTCTTT

d_gene: TRBD1
abundance: NA
v_gene: TRBV7-2
j_gene: TRBJ2-1
CDR3aa: CASSSQATGWNEQFF
CDR3nt: TGTGCCAGCAGCTCACAGGCGACAGGGTGGAATGAGCAGTTCTTC

d_gene: NA
abundance: NA
v_gene: TRBV11-2
j_gene: TRBJ1-3
CDR3aa: CASSSSTGNTIYF
CDR3nt: TGTGCCAGCAGTTCGAGCACTGGAAACACCATATATTTT

d_gene: NA
abundance: NA
v_gene: TRBV28
j_gene: TRBJ2-1
CDR3aa: CASSSTGSPYNEQFF
CDR3nt: TGTGCCAGCAGTTCAACAGGGTCCCCCTACAATGAGCAGTTCTTC

d_gene: NA
abundance: NA
v_gene: TRBV30
j_gene: TRBJ1-5
CDR3aa: CAWEQGGNQPQHF
CDR3nt: TGTGCCTGGGAGCAGGGAGGCAATCAGCCCCAGCATTTT

d_gene: TRBD1
abundance: NA
v_gene: TRBV19
j_gene: TRBJ1-5
CDR3aa: CASHGLGGAGQPQHF
CDR3nt: TGTGCCAGCCACGGCCTAGGGGGCGCGGGGCAGCCCCAGCATTTT

d_gene: NA
abundance: NA
v_gene: TRBV4-3
j_gene: TRBJ1-4
CDR3aa: CASSQGSGPNEKLFF
CDR3nt: TGCGCCAGCAGCCAAGGATCAGGACCAAATGAAAAACTGTTTTTT

d_gene: TRBD2
abundance: NA
v_gene: TRBV29-1
j_gene: TRBJ2-3
CDR3aa: CSVGRGIGTDTQYF
CDR3nt: TGCAGCGTTGGGCGGGGGATTGGCACAGATACGCAGTATTTT

d_gene: TRBD1
abundance: NA
v_gene: TRBV7-9
j_gene: TRBJ1-1
CDR3aa: CASSQLFGTGDTEAFF
CDR3nt: TGTGCCAGCAGCCAACTTTTCGGGACAGGGGACACTGAAGCTTTCTTT

d_gene: TRBD2
abundance: NA
v_gene: TRBV11-3
j_gene: TRBJ2-5
CDR3aa: CASSIGLAGGETQYF
CDR3nt: TGTGCCAGCAGCATCGGACTAGCGGGGGGTGAGACCCAGTACTTC

d_gene: TRBD1
abundance: NA
v_gene: TRBV29-1
j_gene: TRBJ1-4
CDR3aa: CSVEKADREVSEKLFF
CDR3nt: TGCAGCGTTGAGAAAGCGGACAGGGAAGTAAGCGAAAAACTGTTTTTT

d_gene: NA
abundance: NA
v_gene: TRBV2
j_gene: TRBJ1-4
CDR3aa: CASSESPGEVNEKLFF
CDR3nt: TGTGCCAGCAGTGAATCTCCGGGGGAAGTTAATGAAAAACTGTTTTTT

d_gene: NA
abundance: NA
v_gene: TRBV5-6
j_gene: TRBJ2-3
CDR3aa: CASSTFLAKGTQYF
CDR3nt: TGTGCCAGCAGCACATTCCTAGCGAAAGGTACGCAGTATTTT

d_gene: TRBD1
abundance: NA
v_gene: TRBV24-1
j_gene: TRBJ1-4
CDR3aa: CATSDSGGANEKLFF
CDR3nt: TGTGCCACCAGTGACTCAGGGGGCGCCAATGAAAAACTGTTTTTT

d_gene: NA
abundance: NA
v_gene: TRBV29-1
j_gene: TRBJ2-4
CDR3aa: CSVENRTKNIQYF
CDR3nt: TGCAGCGTTGAAAACCGAACCAAAAACATTCAGTACTTC

d_gene: NA
abundance: NA
v_gene: TRBV7-8
j_gene: TRBJ1-3
CDR3aa: CASSLIAGNTIYF
CDR3nt: TGTGCCAGCAGCCTAATAGCTGGAAACACCATATATTTT

d_gene: NA
abundance: NA
v_gene: TRBV18
j_gene: TRBJ1-6
CDR3aa: CASSPQDPRSPLHF
CDR3nt: TGTGCCAGCTCACCTCAGGACCCGAGGTCACCCCTCCACTTT

d_gene: TRBD1
abundance: once
v_gene: TRBV6-2/TRBV6-3
j_gene: TRBJ2-1
CDR3aa: CASSNIGTGRNEQFF
CDR3nt: TGTGCCAGCAGTAACATAGGGACAGGGCGGAATGAGCAGTTCTTC

d_gene: NA
abundance: few
v_gene: TRBV5-1
j_gene: TRBJ2-7
CDR3aa: CASNRDSGTYEQYF
CDR3nt: TGCGCCAGCAACAGGGATAGCGGAACCTACGAGCAGTACTTC

d_gene: NA
abundance: NA
v_gene: TRBV18
j_gene: TRBJ2-1
CDR3aa: CASSTWTTLTYNEQFF
CDR3nt: TGTGCCAGCTCAACCTGGACTACCTTAACCTACAATGAGCAGTTCTTC

d_gene: NA
abundance: NA
v_gene: TRBV7-9
j_gene: TRBJ2-1
CDR3aa: CASSKDLTGNNEQFF
CDR3nt: TGTGCCAGCAGCAAAGACCTGACGGGAAACAATGAGCAGTTCTTC

d_gene: TRBD1
abundance: NA
v_gene: TRBV5-1
j_gene: TRBJ1-2
CDR3aa: CASSRGQGDGYTF
CDR3nt: TGCGCCAGCAGCCGGGGACAGGGAGATGGCTACACCTTC

d_gene: NA
abundance: NA
v_gene: TRBV24-1
j_gene: TRBJ1-5
CDR3aa: CATRRPTQWCQPQHF
CDR3nt: TGTGCCACCAGGCGACCCACCCAATGGTGTCAGCCCCAGCATTTT

d_gene: TRBD1
abundance: NA
v_gene: TRBV3-1/TRBV3-2
j_gene: TRBJ1-3
CDR3aa: CASSLGQDGNTIYF
CDR3nt: TGTGCCAGCAGCCTGGGACAGGATGGAAACACCATATATTTT

d_gene: TRBD2
abundance: NA
v_gene: TRBV5-6
j_gene: TRBJ2-5
CDR3aa: CASSLVLAGEETQYF
CDR3nt: TGTGCCAGCAGCTTGGTGCTAGCGGGGGAGGAGACCCAGTACTTC

d_gene: TRBD1
abundance: NA
v_gene: TRBV5-4
j_gene: TRBJ1-2
CDR3aa: CASSLSPGGGYTF
CDR3nt: TGTGCCAGCAGCTTGAGTCCAGGGGGAGGCTACACCTTC

d_gene: NA
abundance: NA
v_gene: TRBV27
j_gene: TRBJ1-1
CDR3aa: CASRALTATEAFF
CDR3nt: TGTGCCAGCAGAGCCCTTACGGCCACTGAAGCTTTCTTT

d_gene: TRBD2
abundance: NA
v_gene: TRBV5-1
j_gene: TRBJ2-7
CDR3aa: CASSKWEGRGEQYF
CDR3nt: TGCGCCAGCAGTAAGTGGGAGGGCCGAGGGGAGCAGTACTTC

d_gene: TRBD1
abundance: NA
v_gene: TRBV7-9
j_gene: TRBJ1-5
CDR3aa: CASSISTGGKDSNQPQHF
CDR3nt: TGTGCCAGCAGCATATCGACAGGGGGAAAGGATAGCAATCAGCCCCAGCATTTT

d_gene: NA
abundance: NA
v_gene: TRBV6-8
j_gene: TRBJ2-7
CDR3aa: CASNKRGGRGYEQYF
CDR3nt: TGTGCCAGCAATAAGAGAGGCGGCAGGGGCTACGAGCAGTACTTC

d_gene: NA
abundance: NA
v_gene: TRBV15
j_gene: TRBJ1-1
CDR3aa: CATSRGTVNTEAFF
CDR3nt: TGTGCCACCAGCAGAGGGACAGTGAACACTGAAGCTTTCTTT

d_gene: TRBD1
abundance: NA
v_gene: TRBV2
j_gene: TRBJ1-2
CDR3aa: CASSTPRDRINYGYTF
CDR3nt: TGTGCCAGCAGTACACCACGGGACAGGATTAACTATGGCTACACCTTC

d_gene: NA
abundance: NA
v_gene: TRBV3-1/TRBV3-2
j_gene: TRBJ2-5
CDR3aa: CASSQGLWETQYF
CDR3nt: TGTGCCAGCAGCCAAGGTTTATGGGAGACCCAGTACTTC

d_gene: NA
abundance: NA
v_gene: TRBV19
j_gene: TRBJ2-3
CDR3aa: CASNTGSVGYTQYF
CDR3nt: TGTGCCAGTAATACAGGGTCCGTCGGATATACGCAGTATTTT

d_gene: NA
abundance: NA
v_gene: TRBV3-1/TRBV3-2
j_gene: TRBJ2-1
CDR3aa: CASSQESYNEQFF
CDR3nt: TGTGCCAGCAGCCAAGAATCCTACAATGAGCAGTTCTTC

d_gene: TRBD2
abundance: NA
v_gene: TRBV7-3
j_gene: TRBJ2-1
CDR3aa: CASRTTGTKNEQFF
CDR3nt: TGTGCCAGCAGAACCACCGGGACTAAAAATGAGCAGTTCTTC

d_gene: TRBD2
abundance: NA
v_gene: TRBV4-2
j_gene: TRBJ2-5
CDR3aa: CASSQEEAGWGTQYF
CDR3nt: TGTGCCAGCAGCCAAGAGGAAGCGGGGTGGGGGACCCAGTACTTC